The 28 T cell receptor beta chains given below trace back to one sample, sequenced in a study of blood T cells in healthy people across ages. For the second PCR, which ran for about 6 to 12 cycles, a sample-barcoded 5' primer and a J-beta primer mix were used. MiXCR, applied by TCRdb to the 5' RACE reads, yields one record per CDR3 protein. This table holds about 1.8 million distinct CDR3 sequences, 49% found once. The sample was blood. These receptors all stem from a woman between 40 and 55 years old in good health.

The CDR3 region is CSVEDGGAGGETQYF. For the CDR3, the DNA is TGCAGCGTTGAAGATGGAGGAGCGGGGGGGGAGACCCAGTACTTC. V and J are TRBV29-1 and TRBJ2-5; 10 positions match TRBD2. The CDR3 loop spans 15 amino acids. CDR1 is SQVTM, CDR2 ANQGSEA, per germline. V dropped 0 bases and J dropped 5; count of bases not matched to a gene: 6.

The chain links TRBV6-5 to TRBJ2-3, with a possible D match to TRBD2 (5 bases). V was shortened by 5 bases and J by 5 bases, with 14 bases between the two germline ends. CDR3 length: 14 residues. Germline V gene lookup returns CDR1 MNHEY and CDR2 SVGAGI. CDR3 nucleotides: TGTGCCAGCAGTATCGCCCTCGCGGGAGATACGCAGTATTTT. Protein: CASSIALAGDTQYF.

This clonotype was seen only a few times. This chain joins TRBV29-1 and TRBJ2-5; 12 bases align to TRBD2. The CDR3 sequence is 15 residues long. From germline, CDR1 is SQVTM and CDR2 ANQGSEA. V dropped 3 bases and J dropped 2; count of bases not matched to a gene: 4. This chain's CDR3 is CSVEETSGGQETQYF. The CDR3 DNA reads as TGCAGCGTTGAGGAGACTAGCGGGGGTCAAGAGACCCAGTACTTC.

This clonotype was detected once. The V call is TRBV19, the J call TRBJ2-1; no definite D call. The CDR3 extends over 13 amino acids. Germline V CDR1 and CDR2: LNHDA, SQIVND (reference sequence). Deletions cut 2 bases from V and 8 bases from J, with 10 bases between. The chain's CDR3 is CASSIMLWDEQFF. CDR3 nucleotide sequence: TGTGCCAGTAGTATAATGCTATGGGATGAGCAGTTCTTC.

V usage is TRBV10-3 and J usage is TRBJ1-1; the D gene is possibly TRBD1 (6 bases). This CDR3 region has 16 residues. Trimming stripped 4 bases from V and 0 bases from J, with 15 bases between. Germline CDR1 ENHRY, CDR2 SYGVKD. The CDR3 loop is CAISVKVDRMNTEAFF. The CDR3 DNA reads as TGTGCCATCAGTGTTAAGGTAGACAGGATGAACACTGAAGCTTTCTTT.

This rearrangement joins TRBV28 to TRBJ1-2; D possibly corresponds to TRBD1 (5 bases). Germline assignment: CDR1 MDHEN and CDR2 SYDVKM. The CDR3 totals 15 residues. Between the trimmed V and J ends, which lost 4 bases and 2 bases, there was a span of 14 bases. This CDR3 reads CASSSPGRANYGYTF. The CDR3 DNA reads TGTGCCAGCAGTTCCCCGGGACGGGCAAACTATGGCTACACCTTC.

In this sample, this clonotype turned up a few times. The chain links TRBV7-2 to TRBJ2-7, with TRBD2 as a possible D gene (6 bases). The germline V gene has CDR1 SGHTA and CDR2 FQGNSA. Trimming stripped 5 bases from V and 3 bases from J, with 14 bases between. This CDR3 contains 14 residues. The CDR3 reads CASSGKTSYYEQYF. The CDR3 DNA reads TGTGCCAGCAGCGGCAAGACTAGTTACTACGAGCAGTACTTC.

The chain combines TRBV11-2 with TRBJ1-1; TRBD1 is a possible D gene (5 bases). CDR1 is SGHAT and CDR2 is FQNNGV in the germline V gene. This CDR3 is 12 amino acids long. The ends were cut back, 5 bases at V and 10 bases at J, with 14 bases in the middle. The CDR3 loop reads CASSPGGGRAFF. The CDR3 region has the DNA TGTGCCAGCAGCCCGGGGGGGGGTCGAGCTTTCTTT.

The rearrangement links TRBV11-2 to TRBJ2-1; D might be TRBD1 or TRBD2, each matching 5 bases. This CDR3 spans 16 amino acids. V was shortened by 4 bases and J by 6 bases, with 19 bases between the two germline ends. The germline V gene encodes CDR1 SGHAT and CDR2 FQNNGV. The CDR3 spells CASSSLRSGTGNEQFF. CDR3 DNA sequence: TGTGCCAGCAGCTCACTTCGATCGGGGACGGGCAATGAGCAGTTCTTC.

In the case of this clonotype: One end of the junction is discordant with germline, which a read error may explain. CDR3 sequence reads: CVSTFGRGPTEGYEQYF. CDR3 nucleotides: TGTGTCAGCACCTTCGGTAGGGGGCCCACGGAGGGATACGAGCAGTACTTC. The rearrangement joins TRBV27 to TRBJ2-7, with D possibly matching TRBD1 (7 bases). Germline-derived CDR1 and CDR2 are MNHEY and SMNVEV (reference sequence). The CDR3 spans 17 residues.

The gene calls are TRBV7-2 and TRBJ2-4; 12 bases map to TRBD1. The J call may be wrong; the DNA end is better matched by TRBJ2-7. The CDR3 is 15 residues long. In germline, CDR1 is SGHTA, CDR2 FQGNSA. CDR3 sequence reads: CASSLAGTGGREQYF. In nucleotides, the CDR3 is TGTGCCAGCAGCTTAGCCGGGACAGGGGGCCGCGAGCAGTACTTC.

There are a few counts of this clonotype. V gene TRBV20-1 combines with J gene TRBJ2-5, with 9 nucleotides matching TRBD2. With 0 bases clipped from V and 5 bases from J, the junction kept 10 bases outside the gene matches. The germline V gene has CDR1 DFQATT and CDR2 SNEGSKA (reference sequence). CDR3 length: 16 amino acids. This CDR3 is CSARDRVAGVGETQYF. CDR3 bases: TGCAGTGCTAGAGATAGGGTAGCGGGGGTGGGTGAGACCCAGTACTTC.

The table lists this clonotype with many counts. This chain joins TRBV14 and TRBJ2-7, with D maybe TRBD2 (5 bases). The germline gives CDR1 SGHDN, CDR2 FVKESK. Deletions cut 4 bases from V and 3 bases from J, with 7 bases between. This CDR3 spans 12 amino acids. The CDR3 coding sequence is TGTGCCAGCAGCCCGGCGGGCTACGAGCAGTACTTC. This translates into CASSPAGYEQYF.

V usage is TRBV5-1 and J usage is TRBJ2-1; tentatively, D is TRBD1 (6 bases). Germline loops: CDR1 SGHRS, CDR2 YFSETQ. This CDR3 has 16 residues. V lost 5 bases and J 7 bases, leaving 22 bases between the germline ends. CDR3 sequence: CASRTGPGGRGNEQFF. The CDR3 DNA follows: TGCGCCAGCAGAACCGGACCAGGAGGTAGGGGGAATGAGCAGTTCTTC.

This clonotype was detected a few times. This chain links TRBV7-2 with TRBJ2-7, with D hard to call. Looked up from germline, CDR1 is SGHTA and CDR2 is FQGNSA. There are 10 residues in the CDR3. Trimming stripped 5 bases from V and 12 bases from J, with 11 bases between. CDR3 region: CASSLTRLYF. DNA of the CDR3: TGTGCCAGCAGCCTCACCCGATTGTACTTC.

V and J are TRBV7-2 and TRBJ1-5, with TRBD1 matching 12 bases. This CDR3 region has 15 residues. Germline trimming cut 5 bases from V and 7 bases from J; bases unmatched to any gene: 6. Germline lookup yields CDR1 SGHTA and CDR2 FQGNSA. DNA of the CDR3: TGTGCCAGCAGCCAGGGACAGGGGGCTCGGCAGCCCCAGCATTTT. It specifies CASSQGQGARQPQHF.

This rearrangement joins TRBV6-5 to TRBJ1-6, with TRBD1 as a possible D gene (5 bases). Germline V CDR1 and CDR2: MNHEY, SVGAGI. V lost 9 bases and J 9 bases, leaving 18 bases between the germline ends. This CDR3 comprises 14 residues. The CDR3, as DNA: TGTGCCAGTGGCCAGGGAGACGGAAGTTCACCCCTCCACTTT. Amino acids: CASGQGDGSSPLHF.

The chain employs TRBV28 and TRBJ1-4; the D is unclear. The ends were cut back, 4 bases at V and 7 bases at J, with 22 bases in the middle. Germline CDR1 MDHEN, CDR2 SYDVKM. CDR3 length: 17 residues. This CDR3 is CASSYTSGGFGGEKLFF. The DNA for the CDR3 is TGTGCCAGCAGTTATACCTCAGGCGGATTCGGAGGTGAAAAACTGTTTTTT.

This clonotype came up a few times. This chain links TRBV15 with TRBJ2-3; no clear D. The germline V gene has CDR1 LNHNV and CDR2 YYDKDF (reference sequence). V shed 0 bases and J shed 9 bases, with 10 bases lying between them. The CDR3 is 13 residues long. The CDR3 here is CATSRDFKGTQYF. DNA of the CDR3: TGTGCCACCAGCAGAGATTTCAAGGGAACGCAGTATTTT.

Ten or more counts support this clonotype. This sequence joins TRBV20-1 and TRBJ2-5; D might be TRBD1 or TRBD2, each matching 5 bases. CDR3 length: 12 amino acids. V lost 6 bases to trimming and J lost 4 bases, with 12 bases between them. CDR1 DFQATT and CDR2 SNEGSKA come from the germline V gene (reference sequence). DNA of the CDR3: TGCAGTGCAAGGACAAGCGGAGAGACCCAGTACTTC. Amino acids: CSARTSGETQYF.

This clonotype showed up just a few times. The chain employs TRBV11-1 and TRBJ2-6; D ambiguous. Germline assignment: CDR1 SGHAT and CDR2 FQDESV (reference sequence). The CDR3 is 16 amino acids. V gave up 5 bases and J gave up 1 base, with 12 bases separating them. The CDR3 DNA sequence: TGTGCCAGCAGCCCAGATTTAGGATCTGGGGCCAACGTCCTGACTTTC. Translating gives CASSPDLGSGANVLTF.

This clonotype was counted only a few times. CDR3 amino acids: CASTLGWENEQFF. The CDR3 DNA sequence: TGTGCCAGCACCCTGGGCTGGGAAAATGAGCAGTTCTTC. The rearrangement links TRBV6-6 to TRBJ2-1; D not certain. CDR3 size: 13 residues. V was shortened by 7 bases and J by 7 bases, with 14 bases between the two germline ends. CDR1 is MNHNY and CDR2 is SVGAGI in the germline V gene (reference sequence).

This clonotype was recorded a few times. The chain has TRBV5-1 and TRBJ2-3; TRBD1 or TRBD2 may be the D gene (7 bases each). This CDR3 is built from 17 residues. CDR1 SGHRS and CDR2 YFSETQ come from the germline V gene. V lost 4 bases to trimming and J lost 0 bases, with 18 bases between them. Here the CDR3 reads CASSGRGQTLSTDTQYF. DNA of the CDR3: TGCGCCAGCAGCGGGAGGGGACAGACTCTTAGCACAGATACGCAGTATTTT.

This clonotype has more than one count but fewer than ten. The chain recombines TRBV20-1 with TRBJ2-1; D may be TRBD1 (7 bases). The CDR3 extends over 15 amino acids. The germline gives CDR1 DFQATT, CDR2 SNEGSKA (reference sequence). V was cut by 3 bases and J by 5 bases, with 17 bases left in between. This CDR3 reads CSASGTARGNNEQFF. In nucleotides, the CDR3 is TGCAGTGCTAGCGGGACAGCCCGGGGGAACAATGAGCAGTTCTTC.

This clonotype occurred a few times. The rearrangement joins TRBV24-1 to TRBJ2-1; D uncertain. Per the germline V gene, CDR1 is KGHDR and CDR2 is SFDVKD. V was clipped by 1 base and J by 2 bases, with 14 bases between them. The CDR3 has 17 residues. The CDR3 here is CATSDLTRGSAYNEQFF. Written as DNA, the CDR3 is TGTGCCACCAGTGATTTAACCAGAGGCAGCGCCTACAATGAGCAGTTCTTC.

V and J are TRBV20-1 and TRBJ1-2; D is ambiguous. CDR3 length equals 15 residues. The V end was cut by 0 bases, the J end by 0 bases, with 11 bases between. The germline V gene has CDR1 DFQATT and CDR2 SNEGSKA (reference sequence). Here the CDR3 reads CSARDQASSNYGYTF. The CDR3 DNA reads as TGCAGTGCTAGAGATCAGGCCAGTTCTAACTATGGCTACACCTTC.

CDR3 loop: CASSSGGASHEQYF. The DNA for the CDR3 is TGTGCCAGCAGTTCCGGGGGGGCATCCCACGAGCAGTACTTC. The rearrangement links TRBV6-2 or TRBV6-3 to TRBJ2-7, with TRBD2 identical over 8 bases. This CDR3 is 14 amino acids long. Trimming took 4 bases from V and 5 from J; bases not matched to a gene: 7. CDR1 MNHEY and CDR2 SVGEGT come from the germline V gene.

The chain carries TRBV6-6 and TRBJ1-6, with TRBD1 identical over 7 bases. The CDR3 contains 15 residues. Per the germline V gene, CDR1 is MNHNY and CDR2 is SVGAGI (reference sequence). J gave up 7 bases and V 5 bases, and 8 bases lay outside the gene matches. CDR3: CASSNLQTGNSPLHF. The CDR3 DNA reads as TGTGCCAGCAGTAACCTACAGACAGGGAATTCACCCCTCCACTTT.